These 23 T cell receptor beta chains came from one sample sequenced in a study of beta chain features in type 1 diabetes. Study-wide results and limits: TCRB CDR3s from Type 1 diabetes patients were moderately but significantly shorter in all four CD4+ subsets.

Expressed TCRB transcripts got sequenced, as all isolated RNA was reverse transcribed. This table comes from immunoSEQ multiplex PCR, and its TCRdb copy is limited to in-frame clones, with some not included. Altogether about 270,000 clones are present, roughly an eighth being singletons, with the ten largest covering 0.015% to 0.02%. No antigen has been assigned to these receptors. Sequences were obtained from naive CD4+ T cells from blood. These TCRs come from a man aged 30 to 39 with type 1 diabetes.

The chain couples TRBV28 to TRBJ2-7; weak D call: TRBD1 (5 bases). Trimming took 5 bases from V and 5 from J, leaving 13 bases between them. CDR1 MDHEN and CDR2 SYDVKM come from the germline V gene. The length of the CDR3 is 13 residues. CDR3 loop: CASSLPARDEQYF. The CDR3 coding sequence is TGTGCCAGCAGTCTCCCGGCCAGGGACGAGCAGTACTTC.

The CDR3 here is CASSHLQSGKGTDTQYF. Written as DNA, the CDR3 is TGCGCCAGCAGCCACCTCCAGAGCGGGAAGGGCACAGATACGCAGTATTTT. The chain combines TRBV4-3 with TRBJ2-3; TRBD2 matches at 7 bases. V shed 3 bases, J shed 1 base, and the junction held 10 bases outside the gene matches. CDR3 length: 17 residues. Germline V CDR1 and CDR2: LGHNA, YSLEER.

This clone has more than one count but fewer than ten. The chain combines TRBV15 with TRBJ2-7; tentatively, D is TRBD1 (5 bases). Germline V lookup: CDR1 LNHNV, CDR2 YYDKDF (reference sequence). Trimming stripped 0 bases from V and 3 bases from J, with 9 bases between. This CDR3 has 14 residues. The DNA for the CDR3 is TGTGCCACCAGCAGAGAAGCAGGGTTCTACGAGCAGTACTTC. Translated, it gives CATSREAGFYEQYF.

In this sample, this clone turned up a few times. The CDR3 loop reads CSVAGLAGPYSYEQYF. The CDR3 DNA sequence: TGCAGCGTTGCGGGGCTAGCGGGACCCTATTCCTACGAGCAGTACTTC. The chain employs TRBV29-1 and TRBJ2-7, with TRBD2 matching 9 bases. CDR1 SQVTM and CDR2 ANQGSEA come from the germline V gene. The ends lost 4 bases at V and 1 base at J; junction bases unmatched: 11. The CDR3 sequence is 16 residues long.

The gene calls are TRBV30 and TRBJ2-7, with D possibly matching TRBD2 (5 bases). The V gene's germline CDR1 is GTSNPN and CDR2 SVGIG (reference sequence). V shed 6 bases and J shed 4 bases, with 16 bases lying between them. The CDR3 spans 13 residues. CDR3 DNA: TGTGCCTGTTCTAGTGGGAGAACGTACGAGCAGTACTTC. It is translated as CACSSGRTYEQYF.

This clone was counted a few times. The V gene is TRBV7-2, the J gene TRBJ2-2; 8 positions agree with TRBD2. CDR3 length equals 16 residues. Germline V gene data show CDR1 as SGHTA and CDR2 as FQGNSA. The V segment lost 1 base and the J segment 2 bases; nucleotides outside the gene matches: 3. The CDR3 loop reads CASSLGLAINTGELFF. The CDR3 DNA follows: TGTGCCAGCAGCTTAGGACTAGCGATTAACACCGGGGAGCTGTTTTTT.

The chain links TRBV4-3 to TRBJ1-5; 8 nucleotides line up with TRBD1. V lost 0 bases to trimming and J lost 5 bases; unmatched junction nucleotides: 3. Germline assignment: CDR1 LGHNA and CDR2 YSLEER. This CDR3 spans 15 amino acids. This CDR3 is CASSQEHRGDQPQHF. The CDR3, as DNA: TGCGCCAGCAGCCAAGAGCACAGGGGGGATCAGCCCCAGCATTTT.

This sequence joins TRBV7-9 and TRBJ2-7; 8 bases match TRBD2. The CDR3 is 14 amino acids. Germline CDR1 SEHNR, CDR2 FQNEAQ (reference sequence). V shed 5 bases, J shed 1 base, and the junction held 4 bases outside the gene matches. The CDR3 coding sequence is TGTGCCAGCAGCAAAACTAGCGGTTCCTACGAGCAGTACTTC. Translating it yields CASSKTSGSYEQYF.

The V and J genes are TRBV6-5 and TRBJ2-1; possible D gene TRBD2, 6 bases. CDR3 length equals 15 residues. The germline V gene has CDR1 MNHEY and CDR2 SVGAGI. Deletions cut 2 bases from V and 7 bases from J, with 15 bases between. For the CDR3, the DNA is TGTGCCAGCAGTTACGGGCAGGGACTTGCAAATGAGCAGTTCTTC. Translating gives CASSYGQGLANEQFF.

The sample holds a few counts of this clone. The chain joins TRBV5-1 to TRBJ2-1; 9 bases fit TRBD1. The germline V gene has CDR1 SGHRS and CDR2 YFSETQ. The CDR3 is 17 amino acids. J gave up 3 bases and V 4 bases, and 11 bases lay outside the gene matches. The CDR3, as DNA: TGCGCCAGCAGCCTGAGCTACGACAGGGGGTACTACAATGAGCAGTTCTTC. This encodes CASSLSYDRGYYNEQFF.

In its sample, this clone was seen a few times. The rearrangement uses TRBV5-1 and TRBJ2-5; 12 bases line up with TRBD2. This CDR3 is built from 19 residues. Germline V gene lookup returns CDR1 SGHRS and CDR2 YFSETQ. The V gene end was trimmed by 0 bases and the J gene end by 0 bases; junction bases not matched to a gene: 9. The CDR3 DNA follows: TGCGCCAGCAGCTTGGTACTAGCGGGAGGAGGAAGGCACCAAGAGACCCAGTACTTC. Protein product: CASSLVLAGGGRHQETQYF. Full variable domain (remainder filled in from reference TRBV5-1 and TRBJ2-5): KAGVTQTPRYLIKTRGQQVTLSCSPISGHRSVSWYQQTPGQGLQFLFEYFSETQRNKGNFPGRFSGRQFSNSRSEMNVSTLELGDSALYLCASSLVLAGGGRHQETQYFGPGTRLLVL.

The table lists this clone with a few counts. The V and J genes are TRBV28 and TRBJ1-2; 7 nucleotides line up with TRBD1. The ends lost 7 bases at V and 6 bases at J; junction bases unmatched: 8. The CDR3 length is 13 residues. Germline V lookup: CDR1 MDHEN, CDR2 SYDVKM. This chain's CDR3 is CASISGQVHGYTF. The CDR3 nucleotides read TGTGCCAGCATCTCTGGACAGGTACATGGCTACACCTTC.

This clone turned up a few times. V is TRBV6-5 and J is TRBJ2-4; maybe TRBD2 (5 bases). Germline V gene data show CDR1 as MNHEY and CDR2 as SVGAGI. This CDR3 contains 15 residues. Trimming removed 6 bases at V and 3 bases at J, with 15 bases between. CDR3 nucleotide sequence: TGTGCCAGCAGCGACGGAGGTTTCGTCAAAAACATTCAGTACTTC. The encoded protein is CASSDGGFVKNIQYF.

J is TRBJ2-1 and V is TRBV2; 8 bases fit TRBD1. Germline CDR1 reads SNHLY; CDR2 reads FYNNEI. V lost 4 bases to trimming and J lost 4 bases; unmatched junction nucleotides: 6. The CDR3 sequence is 15 residues long. The DNA for the CDR3 is TGTGCCAGCAGTGGGAACAGGGGGGCTTACAATGAGCAGTTCTTC. This codes for CASSGNRGAYNEQFF.

This clone has more than one count but fewer than ten. The chain links TRBV11-2 to TRBJ1-2, with TRBD1 matching over 11 bases. Germline CDR1 reads SGHAT; CDR2 reads FQNNGV. The CDR3 length is 16 residues. V trimming: 5 bases; J trimming: 1 base; junction bases outside the gene matches: 6. The CDR3 nucleotides read TGTGCCAGCAGCCCCTCCGGGACAGGGGGTAACTATGGCTACACCTTC. Amino acid sequence: CASSPSGTGGNYGYTF.

This clone was seen more than once but under ten times. The rearrangement joins TRBV11-3 to TRBJ2-1; 8 bases map to TRBD2. The CDR3 is 16 residues long. Germline V gene lookup returns CDR1 SGHNT and CDR2 YENEEA. Unmatched junction bases numbered 9, after V lost 5 bases and J lost 3 bases. The CDR3 nucleotides are TGTGCCAGCAGCCCAGATAGCGGGGCTAACTACAATGAGCAGTTCTTC. Its translation: CASSPDSGANYNEQFF.

The rearrangement uses TRBV19 and TRBJ2-4; 13 nucleotides agree with TRBD2. From germline, CDR1 is LNHDA and CDR2 SQIVND (reference sequence). CDR3 length equals 16 residues. J gave up 6 bases and V 8 bases, and 10 bases lay outside the gene matches. CDR3 protein: CASGPGLAGPRNIQYF. CDR3 coding DNA: TGTGCCAGTGGCCCGGGACTAGCGGGACCTAGAAACATTCAGTACTTC. Based on the CDR3 plus reference TRBV19 and TRBJ2-4, the full variable domain is DGGITQSPKYLFRKEGQNVTLSCEQNLNHDAMYWYRQDPGQGLRLIYYSQIVNDFQKGDIAEGYSVSREKKESFPLTVTSAQKNPTAFYLCASGPGLAGPRNIQYFGAGTRLSVL.

The chain joins TRBV7-9 to TRBJ2-1; D is perhaps TRBD2 (6 bases). The germline V and J ends were trimmed by 5 bases and 4 bases, with 9 bases remaining between them. Germline V CDR1 and CDR2: SEHNR, FQNEAQ (reference sequence). CDR3 size: 13 residues. This chain's CDR3 is CASSTGLYNEQFF. CDR3 nucleotide sequence: TGTGCCAGCAGCACGGGACTTTACAATGAGCAGTTCTTC.

The table lists this clone with a few counts. The CDR3 region is CSALAGYEQYF. DNA for the CDR3: TGCAGTGCTCTAGCGGGCTACGAGCAGTACTTC. The chain uses TRBV20-1 and TRBJ2-7; 8 bases match TRBD2. CDR1 is DFQATT and CDR2 is SNEGSKA in the germline V gene (reference sequence). The CDR3 runs to 11 residues. J lost 3 bases, V lost 5 bases, and 0 bases had no gene match.

V gene TRBV14 combines with J gene TRBJ2-1, with TRBD2 matching 7 bases. Germline V CDR1 and CDR2: SGHDN, FVKESK. The J segment lost 7 bases and the V segment lost 10 bases, leaving 10 bases of the junction unmatched. This CDR3 has 13 amino acids. CDR3 nucleotides: TGTGCCACCGCACGCGGGAGCTCGAATGAGCAGTTCTTC. Protein: CATARGSSNEQFF.

The chain is built from TRBV15 and TRBJ2-1; 9 bases align to TRBD2. Germline lookup yields CDR1 LNHNV and CDR2 YYDKDF (reference sequence). J lost 0 bases, V lost 3 bases, and 3 bases had no gene match. The CDR3 extends over 16 amino acids. DNA for the CDR3: TGTGCCACCAGCAGTTTTAGCGGGAGCTCCTACAATGAGCAGTTCTTC. Translated, it gives CATSSFSGSSYNEQFF.

This sequence joins TRBV30 and TRBJ2-4, with D maybe TRBD2 (6 bases). V was trimmed by 2 bases and J by 3 bases, leaving 8 bases between them. Germline CDR1 GTSNPN, CDR2 SVGIG (reference sequence). The CDR3 length is 13 residues. DNA of the CDR3: TGTGCCTGGAGTAAGGGACTCAAAAACATTCAGTACTTC. Translating gives CAWSKGLKNIQYF.

The rearrangement uses TRBV10-3 and TRBJ2-5; possible D gene TRBD2, 8 bases. V dropped 10 bases and J dropped 0 bases, with 12 bases sitting between them. The CDR3 runs to 13 residues. Per the germline V gene, CDR1 is ENHRY and CDR2 is SYGVKD. The CDR3 nucleotides read TGTGCCAGCGGGGGGACAGACCAAGAGACCCAGTACTTC. This translates into CASGGTDQETQYF.